This T cell receptor beta chain was found in a study of PD-1 blockade in classical Hodgkin lymphoma. In every patient, relapse followed autologous stem cell transplantation, while exposure to brentuximab vedotin differed. Produced via immunoSEQ multiplex PCR; TCRdb's table is partial and in-frame only. This sample has about 11,000 clones; approximately 80% occur once, and the top ten carry 30% to 40%. This sequence originates from a human donor with classical Hodgkin lymphoma. The material was peripheral blood mononuclear cells (PBMCs), obtained before the second cycle of nivolumab.

The CDR3 DNA follows: TGCAGCGTTGGTTCAGACCTACGAGGAGGTACGCAGTATTTT. Translated: CSVGSDLRGGTQYF. The V call is TRBV29-1, the J call TRBJ2-3; D possibly corresponds to TRBD2 (5 bases). Germline CDR1 reads SQVTM; CDR2 reads ANQGSEA. There are 14 residues in the CDR3. V lost 4 bases, J lost 8 bases, and 19 bases lay in between.